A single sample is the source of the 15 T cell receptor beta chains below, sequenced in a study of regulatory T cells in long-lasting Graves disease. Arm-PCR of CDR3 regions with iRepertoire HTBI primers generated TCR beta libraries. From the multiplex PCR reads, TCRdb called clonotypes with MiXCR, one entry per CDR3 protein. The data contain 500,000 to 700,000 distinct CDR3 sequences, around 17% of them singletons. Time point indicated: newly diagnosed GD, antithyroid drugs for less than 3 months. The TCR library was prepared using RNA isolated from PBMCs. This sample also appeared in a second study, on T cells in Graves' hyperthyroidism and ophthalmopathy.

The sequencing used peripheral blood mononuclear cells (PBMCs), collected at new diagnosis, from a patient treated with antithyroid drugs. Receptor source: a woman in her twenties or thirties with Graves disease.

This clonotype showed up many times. CDR3 nucleotide sequence: TGTGCCACCAGCAGAAAGGGACAGGGGGCGTATCGAGAGACCCAGTACTTC. This codes for CATSRKGQGAYRETQYF. The chain is built from TRBV15 and TRBJ2-5; 12 bases are shared with TRBD1. This CDR3 region has 17 residues. The V segment lost 2 bases and the J segment 4 bases; nucleotides outside the gene matches: 8. CDR1 and CDR2 from the germline V gene are LNHNV and YYDKDF (reference sequence). The full variable domain, in which reference TRBV15 and TRBJ2-5 provide the parts outside the CDR3, is DAMVIQNPRYQVTQFGKPVTLSCSQTLNHNVMYWYQQKSSQAPKLLFHYYDKDFNNEADTPDNFQSRRPNTSFCFLDIRSPGLGDTAMYLCATSRKGQGAYRETQYFGPGTRLLVL.

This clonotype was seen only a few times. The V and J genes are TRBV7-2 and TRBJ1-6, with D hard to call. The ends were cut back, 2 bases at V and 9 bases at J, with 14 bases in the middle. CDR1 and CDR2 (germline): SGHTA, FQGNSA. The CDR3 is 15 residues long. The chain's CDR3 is CASSLYGVLTSPLHF. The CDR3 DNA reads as TGTGCCAGCAGCTTATACGGGGTTCTGACTTCACCCCTCCACTTT.

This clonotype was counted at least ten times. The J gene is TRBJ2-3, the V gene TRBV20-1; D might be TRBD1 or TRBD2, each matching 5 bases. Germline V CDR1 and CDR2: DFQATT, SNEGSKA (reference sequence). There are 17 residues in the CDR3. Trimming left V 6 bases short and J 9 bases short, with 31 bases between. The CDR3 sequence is CSAKGVGRILPRFTQYF. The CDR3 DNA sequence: TGCAGTGCAAAAGGCGTGGGACGTATTCTCCCGAGGTTCACGCAGTATTTT.

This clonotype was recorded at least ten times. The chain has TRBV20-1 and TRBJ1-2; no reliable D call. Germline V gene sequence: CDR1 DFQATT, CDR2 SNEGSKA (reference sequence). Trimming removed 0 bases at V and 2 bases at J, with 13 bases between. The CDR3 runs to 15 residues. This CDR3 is CSARDTGVPNYGYTF. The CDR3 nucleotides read TGCAGTGCTAGAGATACGGGTGTTCCGAACTATGGCTACACCTTC.

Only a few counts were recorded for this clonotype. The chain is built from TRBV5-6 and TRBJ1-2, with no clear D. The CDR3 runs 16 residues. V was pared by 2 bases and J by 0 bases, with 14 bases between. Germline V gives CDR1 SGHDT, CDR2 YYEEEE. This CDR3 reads CASSFGNGVSNYGYTF. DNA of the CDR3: TGTGCCAGCAGCTTTGGAAACGGGGTTTCTAACTATGGCTACACCTTC.

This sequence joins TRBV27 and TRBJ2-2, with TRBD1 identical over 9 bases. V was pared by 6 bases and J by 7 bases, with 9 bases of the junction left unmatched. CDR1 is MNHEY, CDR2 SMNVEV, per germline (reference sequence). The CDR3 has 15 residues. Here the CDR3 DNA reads TGTGCCAGCAGCGTACAGGGGGCGCGGGGCGGGGAGCTGTTTTTT. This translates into CASSVQGARGGELFF.

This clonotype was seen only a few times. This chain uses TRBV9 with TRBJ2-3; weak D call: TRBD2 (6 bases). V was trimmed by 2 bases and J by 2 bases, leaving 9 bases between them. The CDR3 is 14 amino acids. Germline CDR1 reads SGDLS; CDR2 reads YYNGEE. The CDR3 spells CASSVRLDTDTQYF. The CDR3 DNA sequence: TGTGCCAGCAGCGTCAGACTAGACACAGATACGCAGTATTTT.

Here the CDR3 DNA reads TGCGCCAGCAGCTTGGCCGGAGTGGATTCACCCCTCCACTTT. Its translation: CASSLAGVDSPLHF. The chain has TRBV5-1 and TRBJ1-6; no firm D call. The V end was cut by 0 bases, the J end by 8 bases, with 9 bases between. Germline CDR1 is SGHRS and CDR2 is YFSETQ. This CDR3 has 14 residues.

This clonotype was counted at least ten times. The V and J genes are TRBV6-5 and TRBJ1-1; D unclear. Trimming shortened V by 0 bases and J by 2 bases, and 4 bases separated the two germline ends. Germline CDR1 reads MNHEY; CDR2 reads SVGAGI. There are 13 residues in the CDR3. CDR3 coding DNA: TGTGCCAGCAGTTACTCGGCAAACACTGAAGCTTTCTTT. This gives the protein CASSYSANTEAFF.

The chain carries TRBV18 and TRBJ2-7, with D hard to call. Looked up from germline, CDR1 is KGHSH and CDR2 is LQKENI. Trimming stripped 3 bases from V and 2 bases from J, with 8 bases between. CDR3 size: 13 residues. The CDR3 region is CASSPLQTYEQYF. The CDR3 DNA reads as TGTGCCAGCTCACCGCTTCAGACCTACGAGCAGTACTTC.

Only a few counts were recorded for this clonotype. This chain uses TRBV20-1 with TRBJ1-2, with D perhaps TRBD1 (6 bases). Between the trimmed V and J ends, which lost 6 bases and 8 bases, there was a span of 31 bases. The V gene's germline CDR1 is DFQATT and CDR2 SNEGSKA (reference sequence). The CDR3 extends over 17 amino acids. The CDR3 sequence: CSATRPGQGASVGGYTF. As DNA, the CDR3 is TGCAGTGCCACCAGACCGGGACAAGGCGCGTCGGTAGGCGGCTACACCTTC.

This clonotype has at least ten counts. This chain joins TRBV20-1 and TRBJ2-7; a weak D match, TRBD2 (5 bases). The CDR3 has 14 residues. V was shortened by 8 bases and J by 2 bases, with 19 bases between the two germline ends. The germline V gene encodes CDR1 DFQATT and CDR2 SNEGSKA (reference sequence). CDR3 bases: TGCAGTTGGGAAAGTGGCGGGCCGACCTACGAGCAGTACTTC. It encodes CSWESGGPTYEQYF.

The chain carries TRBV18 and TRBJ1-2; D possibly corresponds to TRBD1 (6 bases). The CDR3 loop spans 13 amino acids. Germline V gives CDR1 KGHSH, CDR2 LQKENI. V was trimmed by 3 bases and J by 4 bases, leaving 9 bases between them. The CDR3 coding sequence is TGTGCCAGCTCACCGGACAGACTCTATGGCTACACCTTC. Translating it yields CASSPDRLYGYTF.

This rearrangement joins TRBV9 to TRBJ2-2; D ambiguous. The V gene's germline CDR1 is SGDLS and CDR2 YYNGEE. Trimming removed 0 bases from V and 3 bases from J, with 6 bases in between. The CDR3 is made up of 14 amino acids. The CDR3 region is CASSVDYYTGELFF. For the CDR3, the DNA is TGTGCCAGCAGCGTAGACTACTACACCGGGGAGCTGTTTTTT.

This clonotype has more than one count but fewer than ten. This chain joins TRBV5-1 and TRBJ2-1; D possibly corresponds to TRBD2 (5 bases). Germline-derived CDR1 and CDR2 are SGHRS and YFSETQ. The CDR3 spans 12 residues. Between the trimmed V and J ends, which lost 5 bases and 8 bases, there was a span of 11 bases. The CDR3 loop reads CASRGSGDEQFF. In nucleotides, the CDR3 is TGCGCCAGCAGGGGCTCCGGGGATGAGCAGTTCTTC. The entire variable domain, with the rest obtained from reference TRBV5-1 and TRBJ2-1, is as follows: KAGVTQTPRYLIKTRGQQVTLSCSPISGHRSVSWYQQTPGQGLQFLFEYFSETQRNKGNFPGRFSGRQFSNSRSEMNVSTLELGDSALYLCASRGSGDEQFFGPGTRLTVL.